This T cell receptor beta chain stems from a study of blood T cell repertoires in COVID-19. Background on the study: T cells, B-cell-depleted T cells, or PBMCs provided the cDNA or gDNA that served as material.

The CDR3 totals 16 residues. CDR1 is SGDLS and CDR2 is YYNGEE in the germline V gene. Trimming pared 0 bases from V and 8 bases from J, leaving 18 bases between. Under the authors' procedure: Quantification of nucleated cells was approximated via reference gene primer amplification. TCRdb's table, derived via immunoSEQ multiplex PCR, lists solely in-frame clones and lacks some. That table furnishes V, J and clone size, whereas the DNA furnished D and trimming. The data show 15,000 to 18,000 clones, 80% to 85% seen once. Sequenced: peripheral blood. This clonotype was sampled from an elderly man with active or convalescent COVID-19. This chain links TRBV9 with TRBJ2-1; perhaps TRBD2 as D (6 bases). The CDR3 bases are TGTGCCAGCAGCGTAGGTTACGGGGAGGATAGAGATGAGCAGTTCTTC. It translates to CASSVGYGEDRDEQFF.